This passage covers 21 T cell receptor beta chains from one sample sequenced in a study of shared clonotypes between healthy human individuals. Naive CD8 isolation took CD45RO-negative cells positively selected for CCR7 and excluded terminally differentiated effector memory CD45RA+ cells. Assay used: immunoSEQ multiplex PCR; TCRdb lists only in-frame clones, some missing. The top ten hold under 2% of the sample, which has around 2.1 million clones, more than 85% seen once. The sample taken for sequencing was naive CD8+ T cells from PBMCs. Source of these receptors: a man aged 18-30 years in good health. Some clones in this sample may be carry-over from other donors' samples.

DNA for the CDR3: TGTGCCAGTAGTTGGGGGACAGCACCTTCGGAAGCTTTCTTT. Encoded protein: CASSWGTAPSEAFF. The chain is built from TRBV19 and TRBJ1-1; 7 nucleotides line up with TRBD1. Germline V CDR1 and CDR2: LNHDA, SQIVND (reference sequence). The V and J ends lost 5 bases and 8 bases, in that order; junction bases with no gene match: 11. CDR3 length: 14 amino acids.

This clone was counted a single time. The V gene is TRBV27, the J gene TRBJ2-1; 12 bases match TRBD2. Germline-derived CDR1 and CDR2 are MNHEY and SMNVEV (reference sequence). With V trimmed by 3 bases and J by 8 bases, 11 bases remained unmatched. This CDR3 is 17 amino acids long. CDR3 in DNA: TGTGCCAGCAGTTTTCGGCTAGCGGGAGGGCCGAGCCATGAGCAGTTCTTC. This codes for CASSFRLAGGPSHEQFF.

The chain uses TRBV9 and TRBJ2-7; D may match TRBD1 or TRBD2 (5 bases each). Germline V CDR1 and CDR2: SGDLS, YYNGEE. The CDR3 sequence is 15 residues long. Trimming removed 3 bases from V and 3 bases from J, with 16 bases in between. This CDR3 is CASSEGDAQSYEQYF. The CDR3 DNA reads TGTGCCAGCAGCGAAGGGGACGCCCAAAGCTACGAGCAGTACTTC. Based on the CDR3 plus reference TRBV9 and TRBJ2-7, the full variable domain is DSGVTQTPKHLITATGQRVTLRCSPRSGDLSVYWYQQSLDQGLQFLIQYYNGEERAKGNILERFSAQQFPDLHSELNLSSLELGDSALYFCASSEGDAQSYEQYFGPGTRLTVT.

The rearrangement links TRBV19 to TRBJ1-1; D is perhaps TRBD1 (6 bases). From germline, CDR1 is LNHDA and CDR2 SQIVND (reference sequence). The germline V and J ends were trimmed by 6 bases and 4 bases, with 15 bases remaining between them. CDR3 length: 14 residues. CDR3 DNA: TGTGCCAGTAGCGACAGAGGGGGAGGCACTGAAGCTTTCTTT. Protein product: CASSDRGGGTEAFF.

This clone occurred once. CDR3 in amino acids: CASSLGGSYNEQFF. CDR3 nucleotides: TGTGCCAGCAGCCTCGGAGGGTCCTACAATGAGCAGTTCTTC. The rearrangement links TRBV9 to TRBJ2-1; a weak D match, TRBD2 (6 bases). CDR1 is SGDLS and CDR2 is YYNGEE in the germline V gene. This CDR3 is built from 14 residues. V dropped 4 bases and J dropped 1 base, with 9 bases sitting between them.

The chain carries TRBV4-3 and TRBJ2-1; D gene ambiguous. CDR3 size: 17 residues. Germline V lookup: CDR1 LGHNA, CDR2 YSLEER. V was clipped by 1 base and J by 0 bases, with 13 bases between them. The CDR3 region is CASSQADGPSSYNEQFF. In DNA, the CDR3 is TGCGCCAGCAGCCAAGCGGACGGCCCGAGCTCCTACAATGAGCAGTTCTTC.

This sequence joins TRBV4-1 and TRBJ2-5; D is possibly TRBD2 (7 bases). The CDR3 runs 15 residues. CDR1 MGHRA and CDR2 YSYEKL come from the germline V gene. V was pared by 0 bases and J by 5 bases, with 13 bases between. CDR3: CASSQDGGLGETQYF. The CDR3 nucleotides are TGCGCCAGCAGCCAAGACGGGGGGCTTGGGGAGACCCAGTACTTC.

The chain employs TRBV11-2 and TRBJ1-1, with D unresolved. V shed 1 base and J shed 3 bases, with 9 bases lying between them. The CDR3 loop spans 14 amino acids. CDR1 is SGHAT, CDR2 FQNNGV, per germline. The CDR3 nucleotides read TGTGCCAGCAGCTTAGTTAATACGCACACTGAAGCTTTCTTT. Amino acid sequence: CASSLVNTHTEAFF.

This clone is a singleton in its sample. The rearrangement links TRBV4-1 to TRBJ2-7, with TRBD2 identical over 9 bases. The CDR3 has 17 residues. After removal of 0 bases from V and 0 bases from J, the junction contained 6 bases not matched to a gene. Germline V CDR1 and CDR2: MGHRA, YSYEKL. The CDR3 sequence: CASSQDQTSGYSYEQYF. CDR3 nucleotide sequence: TGCGCCAGCAGCCAAGATCAAACTAGCGGGTACTCCTACGAGCAGTACTTC.

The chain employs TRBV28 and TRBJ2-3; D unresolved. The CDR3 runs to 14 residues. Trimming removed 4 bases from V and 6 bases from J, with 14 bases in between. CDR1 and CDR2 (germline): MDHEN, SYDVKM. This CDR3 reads CASSYERRVDTQYF. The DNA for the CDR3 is TGTGCCAGCAGTTACGAAAGGAGAGTGGATACGCAGTATTTT.

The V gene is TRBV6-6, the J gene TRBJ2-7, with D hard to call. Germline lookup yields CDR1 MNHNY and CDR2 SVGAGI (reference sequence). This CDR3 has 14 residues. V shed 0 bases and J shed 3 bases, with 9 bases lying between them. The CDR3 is CASSYSPVDYEQYF. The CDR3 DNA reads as TGTGCCAGCAGTTACTCACCGGTTGACTACGAGCAGTACTTC.

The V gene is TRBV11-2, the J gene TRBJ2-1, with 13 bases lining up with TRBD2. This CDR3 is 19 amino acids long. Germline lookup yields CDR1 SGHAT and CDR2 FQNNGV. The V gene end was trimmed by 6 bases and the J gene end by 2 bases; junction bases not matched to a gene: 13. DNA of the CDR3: TGTGCCAGCAGGGCTCCCGGGACTAGCGGGAAAGATACCTACAATGAGCAGTTCTTC. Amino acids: CASRAPGTSGKDTYNEQFF.

CDR3 sequence: CASRDGVYQPQHF. The CDR3 DNA sequence: TGTGCCAGCAGGGACGGGGTCTATCAGCCCCAGCATTTT. This chain uses TRBV2 with TRBJ1-5, with D unclear. From germline, CDR1 is SNHLY and CDR2 FYNNEI. The CDR3 is 13 residues long. Trimming cost V 6 bases and J 5 bases, with 11 bases left between them.

For the CDR3, the DNA is TGTGCCAGCAGTGACTCGCCTAGCGGGAGTTGTTACGAGCAGTACTTC. It is translated as CASSDSPSGSCYEQYF. V is TRBV6-4 and J is TRBJ2-7; 10 bases match TRBD2. V lost 0 bases and J lost 4; bases outside the gene matches: 6. Germline assignment: CDR1 MRHNA and CDR2 SNTAGT. CDR3 size: 16 residues.

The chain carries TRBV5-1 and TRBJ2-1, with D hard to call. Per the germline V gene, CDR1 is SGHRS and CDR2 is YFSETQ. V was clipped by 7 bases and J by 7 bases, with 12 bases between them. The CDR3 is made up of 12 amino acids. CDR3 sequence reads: CASYAYPNEQFF. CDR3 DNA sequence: TGCGCCAGCTACGCTTACCCAAATGAGCAGTTCTTC.

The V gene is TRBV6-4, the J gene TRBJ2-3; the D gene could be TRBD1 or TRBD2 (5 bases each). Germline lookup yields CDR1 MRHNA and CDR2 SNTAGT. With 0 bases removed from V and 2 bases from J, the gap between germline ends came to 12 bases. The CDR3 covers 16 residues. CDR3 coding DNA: TGTGCCAGCAGTGACTCGGGGACCTACCTCACAGATACGCAGTATTTT. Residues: CASSDSGTYLTDTQYF.

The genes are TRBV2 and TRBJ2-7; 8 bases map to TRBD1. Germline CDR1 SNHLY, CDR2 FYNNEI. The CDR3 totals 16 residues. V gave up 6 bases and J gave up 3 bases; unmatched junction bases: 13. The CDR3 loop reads CASRFPGTGWDYEQYF. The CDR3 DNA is TGTGCCAGCAGATTCCCCGGGACAGGCTGGGACTACGAGCAGTACTTC.

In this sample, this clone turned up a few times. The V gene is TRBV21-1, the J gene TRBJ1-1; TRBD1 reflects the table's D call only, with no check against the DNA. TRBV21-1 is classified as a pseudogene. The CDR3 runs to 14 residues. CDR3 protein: CASSKVQGGTEAFF. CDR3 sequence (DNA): TGTGCCAGCAGCAAAGTACAGGGGGGAACTGAAGCTTTCTTT.

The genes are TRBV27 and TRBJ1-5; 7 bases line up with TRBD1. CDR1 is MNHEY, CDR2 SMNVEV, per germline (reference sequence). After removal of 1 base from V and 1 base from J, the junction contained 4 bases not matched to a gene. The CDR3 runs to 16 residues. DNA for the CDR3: TGTGCCAGCAGTTTATATCCGGGACAGAGCAATCAGCCCCAGCATTTT. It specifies CASSLYPGQSNQPQHF.

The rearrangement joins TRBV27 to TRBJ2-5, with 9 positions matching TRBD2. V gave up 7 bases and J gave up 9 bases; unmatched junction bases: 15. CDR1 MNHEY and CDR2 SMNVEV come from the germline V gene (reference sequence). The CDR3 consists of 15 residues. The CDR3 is CASTLGASGVGPQYF. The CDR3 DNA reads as TGTGCCAGCACCCTAGGTGCTAGCGGGGTGGGGCCCCAGTACTTC.

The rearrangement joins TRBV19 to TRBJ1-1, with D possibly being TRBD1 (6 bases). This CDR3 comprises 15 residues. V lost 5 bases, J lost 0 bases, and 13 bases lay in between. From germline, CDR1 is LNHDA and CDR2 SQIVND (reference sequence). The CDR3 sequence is CASSRQGIMNTEAFF. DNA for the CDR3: TGTGCCAGTAGTCGGCAGGGGATAATGAACACTGAAGCTTTCTTT.